Each of the 17 T cell receptor beta chains below was sequenced from the same sample in a study of cytomegalovirus exposure and HLA in healthy donors. PCR used 60 Vbeta primers and 13 Jbeta primers. Profiled with immunoSEQ multiplex PCR; TCRdb holds only in-frame clones, not every one. The table lists 95,000 to 150,000 clones, 81% of them singletons. The sample was PBMCs. These receptors were collected from a man younger than 35 in good health and CMV-seronegative.

The genes are TRBV11-1 and TRBJ2-7, with 8 positions matching TRBD2. The V segment lost 4 bases and the J segment 7 bases; nucleotides outside the gene matches: 12. Looked up from germline, CDR1 is SGHAT and CDR2 is FQDESV (reference sequence). This CDR3 comprises 15 residues. The CDR3 loop is CASSYVPGGREEQYF. CDR3 bases: TGTGCCAGCAGCTACGTGCCGGGAGGGCGGGAGGAGCAGTACTTC.

The J gene is TRBJ1-2, the V gene TRBV2, with 8 nucleotides matching TRBD1. The CDR3 sequence is 14 residues long. With V trimmed by 3 bases and J by 4 bases, 4 bases remained unmatched. From germline, CDR1 is SNHLY and CDR2 FYNNEI. The DNA for the CDR3 is TGTGCCAGCAGTGATGGACAGGGAAGCTATGGCTACACCTTC. It codes for CASSDGQGSYGYTF.

The chain joins TRBV9 to TRBJ1-1, with no clear D. The V gene lost 0 bases and the J gene lost 2 bases, with 8 bases spanning the gap. The CDR3 has 14 amino acids. Germline-derived CDR1 and CDR2 are SGDLS and YYNGEE. The CDR3 spells CASSVAGVNTEAFF. The CDR3 coding sequence is TGTGCCAGCAGCGTAGCCGGAGTAAACACTGAAGCTTTCTTT.

This sequence joins TRBV2 and TRBJ2-3; 9 nucleotides line up with TRBD1. V shed 7 bases, J shed 2 bases, and the junction held 7 bases outside the gene matches. CDR1 and CDR2 from the germline V gene are SNHLY and FYNNEI. The CDR3 contains 15 residues. The CDR3 nucleotides are TGTGCCAGCAATTGGGGACAGGGATACACAGATACGCAGTATTTT. Protein product: CASNWGQGYTDTQYF. The full variable domain, rest sourced from reference TRBV2 and TRBJ2-3, is EPEVTQTPSHQVTQMGQEVILRCVPISNHLYFYWYRQILGQKVEFLVSFYNNEISEKSEIFDDQFSVERPDGSNFTLKIRSTKLEDSAMYFCASNWGQGYTDTQYFGPGTRLTVL.

The V call is TRBV28, the J call TRBJ2-7; 8 bases align to TRBD2. The germline gives CDR1 MDHEN, CDR2 SYDVKM. This CDR3 has 14 residues. The V segment lost 6 bases and the J segment 2 bases; nucleotides outside the gene matches: 6. The CDR3 loop reads CASRPGGDPYEQYF. CDR3 coding DNA: TGTGCCAGCAGGCCGGGGGGGGACCCCTACGAGCAGTACTTC.

The J gene is TRBJ2-1, the V gene TRBV28, with D possibly matching TRBD2 (5 bases). V lost 4 bases and J 6 bases, leaving 10 bases between the germline ends. CDR1 is MDHEN and CDR2 is SYDVKM in the germline V gene. The CDR3 is 13 amino acids. The CDR3 nucleotides are TGTGCCAGCAGTTCCCCTGGAGGCAATGAGCAGTTCTTC. Protein: CASSSPGGNEQFF.

A single count supports this clone. In DNA, the CDR3 is TGCGCCAGCAGCCAAGATACCGGACTTGGCACAGATACGCAGTATTTT. Its translation: CASSQDTGLGTDTQYF. The chain employs TRBV4-3 and TRBJ2-3; tentative D call: TRBD2 (5 bases). This CDR3 has 16 amino acids. With 0 bases removed from V and 1 base from J, the gap between germline ends came to 11 bases. Per the germline V gene, CDR1 is LGHNA and CDR2 is YSLEER.

The chain has TRBV7-9 and TRBJ2-5; 7 bases match TRBD2. The J call is uncertain, as TRBJ2-7 better fits the DNA end. The CDR3 length is 12 residues. Germline CDR1 reads SEHNR; CDR2 reads FQNEAQ (reference sequence). CDR3 bases: TGTGCCAGCAGCTCCGGGAGGAACGAGCAGTACTTC. Translation: CASSSGRNEQYF.

This clone was observed once. The chain employs TRBV27 and TRBJ1-6; D may be TRBD1 (6 bases). With 10 bases removed from V and 5 bases from J, the gap between germline ends came to 18 bases. Per germline, CDR1 MNHEY and CDR2 SMNVEV (reference sequence). This CDR3 region has 15 residues. The CDR3 region has the DNA TGTGCCACCATATGGGGGCGACAGAATAATTCACCCCTCCACTTT. Amino acid sequence: CATIWGRQNNSPLHF.

This chain uses TRBV27 with TRBJ1-1; TRBD1 matches at 7 bases. The CDR3 contains 14 residues. Germline lookup yields CDR1 MNHEY and CDR2 SMNVEV (reference sequence). Germline trimming cut 5 bases from V and 2 bases from J; bases unmatched to any gene: 5. DNA for the CDR3: TGTGCCAGCAGTCTACAGGGGTTCAACACTGAAGCTTTCTTT. This gives the protein CASSLQGFNTEAFF.

J is TRBJ1-2 and V is TRBV5-4; D may be TRBD1 (6 bases). The V end lost 4 bases, the J end lost 8 bases, and 18 bases lay between the germline ends. This CDR3 has 14 amino acids. Germline V gene lookup returns CDR1 SGHNT and CDR2 YYREEE (reference sequence). CDR3 residues: CASSVGGGGRGYTF. The CDR3 region has the DNA TGTGCCAGCAGCGTAGGAGGGGGGGGAAGGGGCTACACCTTC. The entire variable domain, with the rest obtained from reference TRBV5-4 and TRBJ1-2, is as follows: ETGVTQSPTHLIKTRGQQVTLRCSSQSGHNTVSWYQQALGQGPQFIFQYYREEENGRGNFPPRFSGLQFPNYSSELNVNALELDDSALYLCASSVGGGGRGYTFGSGTRLTVV.

CDR3: CASSRQGETYNEQFF. CDR3 sequence (DNA): TGTGCCAGCAGCCGACAGGGGGAAACCTACAATGAGCAGTTCTTC. The chain carries TRBV7-6 and TRBJ2-1; 9 nucleotides align to TRBD1. The CDR3 contains 15 residues. Germline V gene lookup returns CDR1 SGHVS and CDR2 FNYEAQ. The V and J ends lost 5 bases and 2 bases, in that order; junction bases with no gene match: 4.

This clone was counted a few times. The rearrangement uses TRBV5-6 and TRBJ1-1; no clear D. Germline CDR1 SGHDT, CDR2 YYEEEE. The CDR3 loop spans 13 amino acids. The germline V and J ends were trimmed by 0 bases and 3 bases, with 6 bases remaining between them. The CDR3 is CASSLDQDTEAFF. The DNA of the CDR3 is TGTGCCAGCAGCTTGGACCAGGACACTGAAGCTTTCTTT. The full variable domain, in which reference TRBV5-6 and TRBJ1-1 provide the parts outside the CDR3, is DAGVTQSPTHLIKTRGQQVTLRCSPKSGHDTVSWYQQALGQGPQFIFQYYEEEERQRGNFPDRFSGHQFPNYSSELNVNALLLGDSALYLCASSLDQDTEAFFGQGTRLTVV.

The rearrangement links TRBV5-5 to TRBJ1-6, with TRBD1 matching 9 bases. CDR1 SGHKS and CDR2 YYEKEE come from the germline V gene (reference sequence). The trim removed 4 bases at V and 8 bases at J, leaving 4 bases unmatched. The CDR3 has 14 residues. CDR3 coding DNA: TGTGCCAGCAGCCACGGACAGGGGCATTCACCCCTCCACTTT. Protein sequence: CASSHGQGHSPLHF.

J is TRBJ2-5 and V is TRBV6-5, with D tentatively TRBD1 (6 bases). Germline V lookup: CDR1 MNHEY, CDR2 SVGAGI. Trimming stripped 1 base from V and 11 bases from J, with 20 bases between. The CDR3 has 15 residues. The CDR3 region has the DNA TGTGCCAGCAGTTACTACTCGCGCACAGGGAAAGAGCAGTACTTC. This codes for CASSYYSRTGKEQYF.

For this clone: An end of the junction differs from the germline gene, which may be a read error. The rearrangement joins TRBV6-5 to TRBJ2-2; tentative D call: TRBD2 (6 bases). Germline V gene data show CDR1 as MNHEY and CDR2 as SVGAGI. The CDR3 is 16 residues long. The chain's CDR3 is CASSYSGRGTTGELFF. CDR3 coding DNA: TGTGCCAGCAGTTACTCGGGGCGGGGAACCACCGGAGAGCTGTTTTTT.

The rearrangement joins TRBV6-4 to TRBJ1-1; weak D call: TRBD1 (5 bases). V lost 2 bases to trimming and J lost 3 bases, with 13 bases between them. The CDR3 has 15 amino acids. Per the germline V gene, CDR1 is MRHNA and CDR2 is SNTAGT. CDR3 DNA sequence: TGTGCCAGCAGTGACGGAAAGAAGGGGTACACTGAAGCTTTCTTT. Encoded protein: CASSDGKKGYTEAFF.